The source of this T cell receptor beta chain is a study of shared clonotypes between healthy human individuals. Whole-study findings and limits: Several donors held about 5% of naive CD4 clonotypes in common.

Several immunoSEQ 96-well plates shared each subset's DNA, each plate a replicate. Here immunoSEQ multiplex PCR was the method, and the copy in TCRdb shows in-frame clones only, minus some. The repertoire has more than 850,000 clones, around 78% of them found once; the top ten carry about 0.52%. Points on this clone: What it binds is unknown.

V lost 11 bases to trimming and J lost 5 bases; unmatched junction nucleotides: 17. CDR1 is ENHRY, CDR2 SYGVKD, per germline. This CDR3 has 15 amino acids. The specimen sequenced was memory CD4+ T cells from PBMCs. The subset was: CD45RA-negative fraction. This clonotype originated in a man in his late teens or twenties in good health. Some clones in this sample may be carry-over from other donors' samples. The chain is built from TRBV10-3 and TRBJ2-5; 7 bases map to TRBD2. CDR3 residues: CASRISGGGLETQYF. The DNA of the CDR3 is TGTGCCTCCCGGATATCGGGGGGAGGATTGGAGACCCAGTACTTC.